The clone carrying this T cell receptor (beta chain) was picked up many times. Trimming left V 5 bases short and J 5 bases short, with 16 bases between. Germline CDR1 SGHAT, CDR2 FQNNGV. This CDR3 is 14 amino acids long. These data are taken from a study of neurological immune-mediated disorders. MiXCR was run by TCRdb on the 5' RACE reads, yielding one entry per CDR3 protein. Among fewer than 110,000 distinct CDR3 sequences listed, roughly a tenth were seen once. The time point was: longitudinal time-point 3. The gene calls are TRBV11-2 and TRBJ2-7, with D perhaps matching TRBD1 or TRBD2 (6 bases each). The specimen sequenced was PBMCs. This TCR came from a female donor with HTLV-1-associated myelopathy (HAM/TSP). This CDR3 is CASSTNRDSNEQYF. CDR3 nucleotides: TGTGCCAGCAGCACTAACAGGGACTCAAACGAGCAGTACTTC.